Presented here are 17 T cell receptor beta chains from one specimen sequenced in a study of blood T cell repertoires in COVID-19. Some clones are missing from TCRdb's copy, which holds only in-frame ones; the method was immunoSEQ multiplex PCR. This table holds roughly 150,000 clones, under 90% found once. Input material: peripheral blood. The receptors shown here come from a woman of 80 years or more with acute or convalescent COVID-19.

The chain joins TRBV6-2 or TRBV6-3 to TRBJ1-1, with D possibly being TRBD1 (5 bases). Deletions cut 5 bases from V and 1 base from J, with 8 bases between. Germline V CDR1 and CDR2: MNHEY, SVGEGT. The CDR3 is made up of 13 amino acids. The CDR3 DNA sequence: TGTGCCAGCAGTAAGGGGCCGAACACTGAAGCTTTCTTT. Translation gives CASSKGPNTEAFF.

The chain couples TRBV2 to TRBJ1-2, with TRBD1 matching over 7 bases. J lost 8 bases, V lost 8 bases, and 17 bases had no gene match. The CDR3 length is 15 residues. Germline CDR1 is SNHLY and CDR2 is FYNNEI. The CDR3 bases are TGTGCCAGCTCTCGACGGGGTGTCAGGGGGTACGGCTACACCTTC. This encodes CASSRRGVRGYGYTF.

The rearrangement joins TRBV19 to TRBJ2-5, with D unresolved. Per germline, CDR1 LNHDA and CDR2 SQIVND (reference sequence). The CDR3 extends over 15 amino acids. Trimming stripped 1 base from V and 4 bases from J, with 13 bases between. The CDR3 reads CASSIAAAFGETQYF. CDR3 sequence (DNA): TGTGCCAGTAGTATAGCGGCGGCCTTCGGAGAGACCCAGTACTTC.

CDR3 DNA sequence: TGTGCCAGCAGCCAAGGGGGGGGCTGGTACGAGCAGTACTTC. It translates to CASSQGGGWYEQYF. The chain has TRBV3-1 (or the pseudogene TRBV3-2) and TRBJ2-7, with D maybe TRBD2 (7 bases). The CDR3 covers 14 residues. Trimming stripped 1 base from V and 4 bases from J, with 11 bases between. Germline V gives CDR1 LGHDT, CDR2 YNNKEL (reference sequence).

This chain joins TRBV28 and TRBJ1-2, with D possibly TRBD1 on 6 matching bases. Trimming cost V 7 bases and J 6 bases, with 15 bases left between them. The CDR3 loop spans 13 amino acids. Germline V gives CDR1 MDHEN, CDR2 SYDVKM. This CDR3 is CASTITGTDGYTF. The CDR3, as DNA: TGTGCCAGCACCATTACAGGGACGGATGGCTACACCTTC.

This chain connects TRBV18 to TRBJ1-3; TRBD1 matches at 8 bases. Germline-derived CDR1 and CDR2 are KGHSH and LQKENI. This CDR3 is built from 17 residues. The V and J ends lost 3 bases and 1 base, in that order; junction bases with no gene match: 8. The DNA for the CDR3 is TGTGCCAGCTCACCGGACGGACAGGGAGGGTCTGGAAACACCATATATTTT. Its protein is CASSPDGQGGSGNTIYF. Full variable domain (outside the CDR3, taken from reference TRBV18 and TRBJ1-3): NAGVMQNPRHLVRRRGQEARLRCSPMKGHSHVYWYRQLPEEGLKFMVYLQKENIIDESGMPKERFSAEFPKEGPSILRIQQVVRGDSAAYFCASSPDGQGGSGNTIYFGEGSWLTVV.

The chain carries TRBV5-1 and TRBJ2-5, with 12 nucleotides matching TRBD1. V was pared by 5 bases and J by 5 bases, with 10 bases of the junction left unmatched. The CDR3 has 16 amino acids. Germline loops: CDR1 SGHRS, CDR2 YFSETQ. CDR3 loop: CASRSTGTGGWETQYF. CDR3 bases: TGCGCCAGCAGATCCACTGGGACAGGGGGCTGGGAGACCCAGTACTTC.

J is TRBJ1-4 and V is TRBV18; 8 bases map to TRBD1. CDR1 KGHSH and CDR2 LQKENI come from the germline V gene. Trimming at V came to 5 bases and at J to 7 bases, leaving 12 bases not matched to a gene. This CDR3 is 16 amino acids long. The CDR3 region is CASSSQPGGFGEKLFF. In DNA form, the CDR3 reads TGTGCCAGCTCATCACAACCAGGGGGCTTTGGTGAAAAACTGTTTTTT.

V usage is TRBV6-6 and J usage is TRBJ1-5; D might be TRBD1 (5 bases). Germline V lookup: CDR1 MNHNY, CDR2 SVGAGI (reference sequence). The CDR3 loop spans 15 amino acids. Trimming took 6 bases from V and 5 from J, leaving 17 bases between them. The CDR3 sequence: CASRYGSGIDQPQHF. DNA for the CDR3: TGTGCCAGCAGATACGGGTCAGGGATCGATCAGCCCCAGCATTTT.

The sample holds a few counts of this clone. This rearrangement joins TRBV5-4 to TRBJ1-1; TRBD1 might be the D (6 bases). CDR1 and CDR2 (germline): SGHNT, YYREEE (reference sequence). CDR3 length: 12 amino acids. V was cut by 1 base and J by 5 bases, with 6 bases left in between. CDR3 region: CASSLQGTEAFF. DNA of the CDR3: TGTGCCAGCAGCTTGCAGGGGACTGAAGCTTTCTTT.

Written as DNA, the CDR3 is TGTGCCAGCAGCAGGCCGACTGGGGCCGTGGGGACTGAAGCTTTCTTT. Protein: CASSRPTGAVGTEAFF. The chain uses TRBV21-1 and TRBJ1-1; the D segment call TRBD1 is taken from the table without a DNA check. TRBV21-1 represents a pseudogene. The CDR3 is 16 amino acids.

This clone was counted a single time. This rearrangement joins TRBV6-1 to TRBJ1-4, with a tentative D call TRBD1 (5 bases). CDR1 MNHNS and CDR2 SASEGT come from the germline V gene. Trimming took 3 bases from V and 4 from J, leaving 15 bases between them. The CDR3 length is 16 residues. The CDR3 protein is CASSDSTQGNNEKLFF. The DNA of the CDR3 is TGTGCCAGCAGTGATTCGACGCAGGGAAATAATGAAAAACTGTTTTTT.

The chain's CDR3 is CASSIGTGGTNEKLFF. The CDR3, as DNA: TGTGCCAGCAGCATAGGGACAGGGGGAACTAATGAAAAACTGTTTTTT. V and J are TRBV5-4 and TRBJ1-4; 11 bases line up with TRBD1. The CDR3 is made up of 16 amino acids. The J segment lost 1 base and the V segment lost 4 bases, leaving 3 bases of the junction unmatched. Per the germline V gene, CDR1 is SGHNT and CDR2 is YYREEE (reference sequence).

This rearrangement joins TRBV28 to TRBJ2-5, with TRBD1 matching over 7 bases. The germline V gene has CDR1 MDHEN and CDR2 SYDVKM. This CDR3 is 14 amino acids long. The ends lost 5 bases at V and 1 base at J; junction bases unmatched: 4. The CDR3, as DNA: TGTGCCAGCAGTGAACAGGGGTCCCAAGAGACCCAGTACTTC. This encodes CASSEQGSQETQYF.

The V and J genes are TRBV15 and TRBJ1-3; 9 nucleotides agree with TRBD1. V lost 8 bases, J lost 3 bases, and 5 bases stayed unmatched. CDR3 length: 14 amino acids. Germline values: CDR1 LNHNV, CDR2 YYDKDF (reference sequence). CDR3 amino acids: CATRDRDLGNTIYF. DNA for the CDR3: TGTGCCACCCGGGACAGGGATCTTGGAAACACCATATATTTT.

The genes are TRBV3-1 (or the pseudogene TRBV3-2) and TRBJ2-4, with 8 bases aligning to TRBD2. Germline-derived CDR1 and CDR2 are LGHDT and YNNKEL (reference sequence). V trimming: 5 bases; J trimming: 6 bases; junction bases outside the gene matches: 6. The CDR3 contains 14 residues. The CDR3 reads CASSSGLAVNIQYF. The CDR3 coding sequence is TGTGCCAGCAGCTCCGGACTAGCAGTAAACATTCAGTACTTC.

J is TRBJ2-7 and V is TRBV23-1; 9 bases line up with TRBD1. TRBV23-1 is treated as an ORF (open reading frame) with a function not yet certain. This CDR3 is built from 15 residues. V trimming: 3 bases; J trimming: 2 bases; junction bases outside the gene matches: 5. CDR3 protein: CASSQAGTGTYEQYF. CDR3 DNA: TGCGCCAGCAGTCAGGCCGGGACAGGGACCTACGAGCAGTACTTC.